This T cell receptor beta chain was sequenced for a study of shared clonotypes between healthy human individuals. General study findings and limits: Relative to memory subsets, naive subsets generally showed larger estimated richness.

Assay runs were performed at deep level. Data came from immunoSEQ multiplex PCR; TCRdb stores just in-frame clones and leaves some out. Here the sample spans 2 million to 2.5 million clones, approximately 93% being singletons. The donors were adults (healthy and HIV-negative) with no recent acute infections or vaccinations. The ends lost 1 base at V and 10 bases at J; junction bases unmatched: 21. CDR3 length: 19 residues. Germline V lookup: CDR1 SGHTA, CDR2 FQGTGA. A note on this clone: What it binds is unknown.

This receptor was identified in a man aged 18 to 29 in good health. Some clones in this sample may be carry-over from other donors' samples. This chain joins TRBV7-3 and TRBJ2-3, with TRBD2 matching 9 bases. Sequencing was performed on naive CD4+ T cells from PBMCs. Subset specified: CD45RA+ positively selected. For the CDR3, the DNA is TGTGCCAGCAGCTTAAAGGGGGCCATGGGTGGCGGGAGGGCCTCGGCGCAGTATTTT. It is translated as CASSLKGAMGGGRASAQYF.